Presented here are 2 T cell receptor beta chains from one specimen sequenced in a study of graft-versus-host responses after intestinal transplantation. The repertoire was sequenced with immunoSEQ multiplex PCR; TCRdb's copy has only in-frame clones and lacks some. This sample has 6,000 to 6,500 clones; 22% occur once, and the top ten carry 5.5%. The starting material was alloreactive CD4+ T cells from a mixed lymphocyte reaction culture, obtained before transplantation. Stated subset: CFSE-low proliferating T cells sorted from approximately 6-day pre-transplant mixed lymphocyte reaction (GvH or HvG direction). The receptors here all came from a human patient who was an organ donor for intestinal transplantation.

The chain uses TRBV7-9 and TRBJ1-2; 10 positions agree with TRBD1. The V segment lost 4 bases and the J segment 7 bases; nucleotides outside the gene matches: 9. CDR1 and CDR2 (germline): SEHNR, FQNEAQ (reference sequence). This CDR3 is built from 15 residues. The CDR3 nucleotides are TGTGCCAGCAGCTGGACCACGACAGGGGGCGGTGGCTACACCTTC. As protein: CASSWTTTGGGGYTF.

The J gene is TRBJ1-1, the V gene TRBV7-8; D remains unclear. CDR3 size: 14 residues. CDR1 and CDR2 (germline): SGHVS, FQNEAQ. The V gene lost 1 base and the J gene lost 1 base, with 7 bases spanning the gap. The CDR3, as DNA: TGTGCCAGCAGCTTAGAAGGGCCGAACACTGAAGCTTTCTTT. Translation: CASSLEGPNTEAFF.